The entry below gives a single T cell receptor (beta chain) sequence along with its context. Its antigen is as yet unknown. This specimen comes from a study of monozygotic twins with inflammatory bowel disease. Overall study findings and caveats: Immunosuppressive treatment differences may have increased patient repertoire variability.

The template-switching step introduced UMIs that carried a 6-nucleotide sample barcode. The cDNA of both the TCRalpha and TCRbeta chains was subjected to two nested PCRs of approximately 16 and 9 cycles. After re-calling the 5' RACE reads, TCRdb lists one entry per CDR3 protein, DNA absent. This listing includes a few hundred thousand distinct CDR3 sequences. This CDR3 region has 15 residues. The V gene's germline CDR1 is SEHNR and CDR2 FQNEAQ (reference sequence). This receptor was identified in a human donor with ulcerative colitis or Crohn's disease, or a healthy co-twin of an affected twin (not recorded which). Source material: blood. The V gene is TRBV7-9, the J gene TRBJ1-1; no DNA is available, so the TRBD1 call from TCRdb remains unchecked. The chain's CDR3 is CASSLGQGYVTEAFF. Based on the CDR3 plus reference TRBV7-9 and TRBJ1-1, the full variable domain is DTGVSQNPRHKITKRGQNVTFRCDPISEHNRLYWYRQTLGQGPEFLTYFQNEAQLEKSRLLSDRFSAERPKGSFSTLEIQRTEQGDSAMYLCASSLGQGYVTEAFFGQGTRLTVV.